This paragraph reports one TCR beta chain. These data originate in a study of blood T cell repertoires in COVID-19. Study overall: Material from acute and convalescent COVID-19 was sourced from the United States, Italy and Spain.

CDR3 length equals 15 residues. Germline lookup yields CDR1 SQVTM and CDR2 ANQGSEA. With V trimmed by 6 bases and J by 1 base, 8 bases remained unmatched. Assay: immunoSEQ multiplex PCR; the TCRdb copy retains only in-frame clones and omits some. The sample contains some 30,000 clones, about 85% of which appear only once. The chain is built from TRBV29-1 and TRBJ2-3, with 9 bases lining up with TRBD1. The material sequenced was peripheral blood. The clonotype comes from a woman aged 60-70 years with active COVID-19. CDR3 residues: CSVSVGQGGTDTQYF. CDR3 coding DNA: TGCAGCGTGTCCGTGGGACAGGGAGGCACAGATACGCAGTATTTT.